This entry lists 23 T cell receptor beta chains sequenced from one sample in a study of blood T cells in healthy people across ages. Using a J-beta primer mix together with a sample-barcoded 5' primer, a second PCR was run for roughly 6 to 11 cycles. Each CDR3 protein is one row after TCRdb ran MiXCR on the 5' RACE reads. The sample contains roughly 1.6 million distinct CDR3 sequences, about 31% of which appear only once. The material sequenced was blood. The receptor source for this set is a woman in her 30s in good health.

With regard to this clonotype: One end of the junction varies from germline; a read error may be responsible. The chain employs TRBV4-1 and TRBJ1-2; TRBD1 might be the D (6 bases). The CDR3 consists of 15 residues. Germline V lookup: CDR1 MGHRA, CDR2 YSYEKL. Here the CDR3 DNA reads TGCGCCAGCAGCCAAACGGACAGTTCTAACCATGGCTACACCTTC. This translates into CASSQTDSSNHGYTF.

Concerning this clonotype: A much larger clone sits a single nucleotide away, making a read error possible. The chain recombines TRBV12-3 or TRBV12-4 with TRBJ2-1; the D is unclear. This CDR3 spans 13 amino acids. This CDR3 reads CANSSRTDNEQFF. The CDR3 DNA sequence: TGTGCCAACAGTTCACGGACCGACAATGAGCAGTTCTTC.

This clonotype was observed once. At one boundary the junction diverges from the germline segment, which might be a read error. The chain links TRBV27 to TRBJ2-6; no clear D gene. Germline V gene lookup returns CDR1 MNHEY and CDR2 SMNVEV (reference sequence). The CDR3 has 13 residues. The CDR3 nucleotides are TGTGCCGGCAGTTCTTTCGGGGCCAACGTCCTGACTTTC. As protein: CAGSSFGANVLTF.

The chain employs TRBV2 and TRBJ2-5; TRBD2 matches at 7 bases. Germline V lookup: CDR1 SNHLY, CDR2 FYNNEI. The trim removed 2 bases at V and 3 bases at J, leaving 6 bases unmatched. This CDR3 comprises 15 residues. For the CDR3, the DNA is TGTGCCAGCAGTGAAACCCCTAGCGGTGAAGAGACCCAGTACTTC. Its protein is CASSETPSGEETQYF.

The CDR3 is CASSPHRDNSPLHF. The CDR3 DNA follows: TGTGCCAGCAGCCCACACCGAGATAATTCACCCCTCCACTTT. V is TRBV2 and J is TRBJ1-6; D not certain. This CDR3 comprises 14 residues. The germline V gene has CDR1 SNHLY and CDR2 FYNNEI. Trimming cost V 6 bases and J 5 bases, with 11 bases left between them. The variable domain in full, with the rest retrieved from reference TRBV2 and TRBJ1-6, is EPEVTQTPSHQVTQMGQEVILRCVPISNHLYFYWYRQILGQKVEFLVSFYNNEISEKSEIFDDQFSVERPDGSNFTLKIRSTKLEDSAMYFCASSPHRDNSPLHFGNGTRLTVT.

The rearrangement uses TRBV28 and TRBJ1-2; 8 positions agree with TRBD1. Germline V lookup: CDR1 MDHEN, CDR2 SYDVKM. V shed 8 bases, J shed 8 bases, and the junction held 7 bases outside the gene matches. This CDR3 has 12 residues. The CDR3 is CASLTGARGYTF. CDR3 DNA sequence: TGTGCCAGCTTGACAGGGGCTAGGGGCTACACCTTC.

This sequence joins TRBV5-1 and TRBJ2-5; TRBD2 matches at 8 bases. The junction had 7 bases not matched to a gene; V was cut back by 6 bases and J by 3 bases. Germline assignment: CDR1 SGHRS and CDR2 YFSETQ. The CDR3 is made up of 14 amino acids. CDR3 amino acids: CASTEQRGKETQYF. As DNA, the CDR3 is TGCGCCAGCACCGAACAGCGGGGGAAAGAGACCCAGTACTTC.

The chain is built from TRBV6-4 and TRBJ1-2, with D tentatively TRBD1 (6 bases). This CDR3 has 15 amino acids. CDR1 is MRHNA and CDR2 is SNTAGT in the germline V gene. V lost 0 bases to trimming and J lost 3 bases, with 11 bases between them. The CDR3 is CASSDSGGLHYGYTF. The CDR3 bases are TGTGCCAGCAGTGACTCGGGGGGGCTCCACTATGGCTACACCTTC.

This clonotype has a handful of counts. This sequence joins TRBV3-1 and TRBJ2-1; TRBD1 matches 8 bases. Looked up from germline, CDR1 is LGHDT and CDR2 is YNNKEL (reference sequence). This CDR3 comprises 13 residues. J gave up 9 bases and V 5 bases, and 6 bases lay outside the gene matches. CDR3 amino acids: CASSMRQGREQFF. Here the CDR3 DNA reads TGTGCCAGCAGCATGCGACAGGGGCGTGAGCAGTTCTTC.

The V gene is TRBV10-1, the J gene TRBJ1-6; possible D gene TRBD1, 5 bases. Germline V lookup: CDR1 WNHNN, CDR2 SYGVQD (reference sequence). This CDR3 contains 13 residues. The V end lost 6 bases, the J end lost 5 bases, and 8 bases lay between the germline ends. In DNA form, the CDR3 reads TGCGCCAGCAGCGGGGACCATAATTCACCCCTCCACTTT. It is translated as CASSGDHNSPLHF.

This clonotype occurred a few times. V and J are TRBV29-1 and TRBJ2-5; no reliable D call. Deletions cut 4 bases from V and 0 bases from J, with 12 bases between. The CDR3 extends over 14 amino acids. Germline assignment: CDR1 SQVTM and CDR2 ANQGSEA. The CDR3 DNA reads TGCAGCGTTGTAATGGCACAGTACCAAGAGACCCAGTACTTC. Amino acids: CSVVMAQYQETQYF.

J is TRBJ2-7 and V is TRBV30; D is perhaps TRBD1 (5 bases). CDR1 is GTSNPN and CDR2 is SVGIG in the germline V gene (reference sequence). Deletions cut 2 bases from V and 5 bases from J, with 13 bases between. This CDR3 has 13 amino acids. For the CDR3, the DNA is TGTGCCTGGAGTTTAGGGCAGGGAAACGAGCAGTACTTC. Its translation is CAWSLGQGNEQYF.

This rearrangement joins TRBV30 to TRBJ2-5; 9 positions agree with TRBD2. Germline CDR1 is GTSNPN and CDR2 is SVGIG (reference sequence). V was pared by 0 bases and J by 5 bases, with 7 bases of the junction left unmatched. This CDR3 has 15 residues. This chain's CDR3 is CAWSVQSGGSETQYF. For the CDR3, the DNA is TGTGCCTGGAGTGTACAAAGCGGGGGGTCCGAGACCCAGTACTTC.

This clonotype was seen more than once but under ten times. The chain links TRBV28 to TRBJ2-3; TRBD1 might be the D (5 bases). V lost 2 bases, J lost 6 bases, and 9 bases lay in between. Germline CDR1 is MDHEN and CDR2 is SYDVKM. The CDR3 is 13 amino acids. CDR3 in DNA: TGTGCCAGCAGTTTAGGGGCCCTCGATACGCAGTATTTT. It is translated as CASSLGALDTQYF.

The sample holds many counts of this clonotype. The CDR3, as DNA: TGCAGTGCTAGAGATGAGATGGGCGAGCAGTACTTC. It translates to CSARDEMGEQYF. This chain joins TRBV20-1 and TRBJ2-7; no clear D gene. This CDR3 is built from 12 residues. V lost 0 bases and J 6 bases, leaving 9 bases between the germline ends. The germline gives CDR1 DFQATT, CDR2 SNEGSKA (reference sequence).

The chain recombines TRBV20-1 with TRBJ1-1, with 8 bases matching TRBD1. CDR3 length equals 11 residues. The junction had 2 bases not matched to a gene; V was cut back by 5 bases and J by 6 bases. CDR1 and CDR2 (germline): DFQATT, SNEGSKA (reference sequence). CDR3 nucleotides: TGCAGTGCTGGACAGGGTGCTGAAGCTTTCTTT. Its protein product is CSAGQGAEAFF.

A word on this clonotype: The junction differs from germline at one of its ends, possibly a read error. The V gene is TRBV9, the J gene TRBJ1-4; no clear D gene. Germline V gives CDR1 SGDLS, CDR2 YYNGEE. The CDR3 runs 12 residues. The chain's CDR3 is CTSSVNNEKLFF. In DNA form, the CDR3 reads TGTACCAGCAGCGTTAATAATGAAAAACTGTTTTTT.

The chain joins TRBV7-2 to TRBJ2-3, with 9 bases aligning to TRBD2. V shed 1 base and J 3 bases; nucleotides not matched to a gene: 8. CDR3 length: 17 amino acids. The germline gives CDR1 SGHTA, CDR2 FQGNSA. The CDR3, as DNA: TGTGCCAGCAGCTTAGGGGGTAGCGGGAGTCTGACAGATACGCAGTATTTT. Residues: CASSLGGSGSLTDTQYF.

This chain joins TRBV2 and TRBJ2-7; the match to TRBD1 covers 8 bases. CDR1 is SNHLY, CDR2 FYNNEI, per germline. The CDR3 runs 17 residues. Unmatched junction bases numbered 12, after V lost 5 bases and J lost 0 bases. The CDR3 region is CASSKGTGDSSSYEQYF. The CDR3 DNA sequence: TGTGCCAGCAGTAAGGGGACAGGTGACTCCAGCTCCTACGAGCAGTACTTC.

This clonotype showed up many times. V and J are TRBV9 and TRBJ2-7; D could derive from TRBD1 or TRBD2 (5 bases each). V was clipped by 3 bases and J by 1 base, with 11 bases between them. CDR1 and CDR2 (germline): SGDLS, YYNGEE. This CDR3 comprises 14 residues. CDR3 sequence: CASSARDLSYEQYF. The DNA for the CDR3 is TGTGCCAGCAGCGCCCGGGACCTGTCCTACGAGCAGTACTTC.

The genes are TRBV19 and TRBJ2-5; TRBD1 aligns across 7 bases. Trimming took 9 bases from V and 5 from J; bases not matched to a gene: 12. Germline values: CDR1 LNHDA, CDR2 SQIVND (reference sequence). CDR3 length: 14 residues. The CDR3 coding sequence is TGTGCCAGCCTCGACAGGGACCGCCTTGAGACCCAGTACTTC. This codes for CASLDRDRLETQYF.

The CDR3 region is CASSLRGLAGYEQYF. The CDR3 DNA sequence: TGTGCCAGCAGTTTAAGGGGACTAGCGGGTTACGAGCAGTACTTC. The chain has TRBV28 and TRBJ2-7, with 12 bases that match TRBD2. The V and J ends lost 2 bases and 4 bases, in that order; junction bases with no gene match: 3. The germline gives CDR1 MDHEN, CDR2 SYDVKM. The CDR3 spans 15 residues.

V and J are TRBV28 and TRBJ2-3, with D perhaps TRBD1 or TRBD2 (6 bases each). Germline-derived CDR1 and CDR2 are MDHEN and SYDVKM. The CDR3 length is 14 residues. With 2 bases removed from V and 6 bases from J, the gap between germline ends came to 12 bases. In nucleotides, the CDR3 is TGTGCCAGCAGTTTAGGGTGGGGGGCCGATACGCAGTATTTT. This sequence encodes CASSLGWGADTQYF.